Included here is one T cell receptor beta chain sequence, with context. The data belong to a study of cytomegalovirus exposure and HLA in healthy donors. The overall study: A later analysis reported the same platform for the roughly 120 validation repertoires and the roughly 670 first-cohort repertoires.

Per the germline V gene, CDR1 is LGHNA and CDR2 is YNFKEQ. The length of the CDR3 is 17 residues. J was trimmed by 5 bases and V by 0 bases; bases with no gene match: 4. Produced via immunoSEQ multiplex PCR; TCRdb's table is partial and in-frame only. Of roughly 150,000 clones in the sample, more than 70% are singletons; the top ten hold under 3%. The sequenced sample consisted of PBMCs. The receptor was isolated from a man between 18 and 35 years old in good health and CMV-seronegative. The genes are TRBV4-2 and TRBJ2-1, with 13 bases aligning to TRBD2. The CDR3 spells CASSQDGGLAGHNEQFF. Written as DNA, the CDR3 is TGTGCCAGCAGCCAAGATGGGGGACTAGCGGGGCACAATGAGCAGTTCTTC.